Presented here are 7 T cell receptor beta chains from one specimen sequenced in a study of spatial heterogeneity in lung cancer. The time point here: sample taken at primary tumor resection. Whole RNA came from tumor, nontumor lung or frozen PBMC and was sequenced without being sorted. A single record per CDR3 protein comes from TCRdb applying MiXCR to the 5' RACE reads. Among 11,000 to 15,000 distinct CDR3 sequences listed, 11% were seen once. The starting material was PBMCs, obtained at surgery. The receptors originated from a female donor with early-stage non-small cell lung cancer.

Ten or more counts support this clonotype. V usage is TRBV29-1 and J usage is TRBJ2-1, with 7 bases lining up with TRBD2. Per germline, CDR1 SQVTM and CDR2 ANQGSEA. The CDR3 has 14 residues. The V gene end was trimmed by 4 bases and the J gene end by 1 base; junction bases not matched to a gene: 4. CDR3 in amino acids: CSVGGGGSYNEQFF. As DNA, the CDR3 is TGCAGCGTTGGTGGCGGGGGATCCTACAATGAGCAGTTCTTC.

This clonotype has at least ten counts. The V call is TRBV15, the J call TRBJ1-6, with D unresolved. The length of the CDR3 is 14 residues. Trimming cost V 0 bases and J 5 bases, with 5 bases left between them. Germline V lookup: CDR1 LNHNV, CDR2 YYDKDF (reference sequence). CDR3 region: CATSRDPDNSPLHF. In DNA, the CDR3 is TGTGCCACCAGCAGAGACCCCGATAATTCACCCCTCCACTTT.

This clonotype was observed at least ten times. The V call is TRBV7-8, the J call TRBJ2-1; TRBD2 matches 9 bases. Germline trimming cut 2 bases from V and 0 bases from J; bases unmatched to any gene: 11. Germline CDR1 is SGHVS and CDR2 is FQNEAQ. The CDR3 is made up of 19 amino acids. CDR3 nucleotides: TGTGCCAGCAGCTTAACTAGCGGGTCCTCATCAAGCTCCTACAATGAGCAGTTCTTC. It encodes CASSLTSGSSSSSYNEQFF.

This clonotype came up many times. The genes are TRBV10-3 and TRBJ1-6; D remains ambiguous. V lost 2 bases, J lost 9 bases, and 20 bases lay in between. This CDR3 comprises 17 residues. Per germline, CDR1 ENHRY and CDR2 SYGVKD. The CDR3 nucleotides are TGTGCCATCAGTGAGCCGCCGGGGAGCGCTGTTGGTTCACCCCTCCACTTT. This translates into CAISEPPGSAVGSPLHF.

There are many counts of this clonotype. V is TRBV2 and J is TRBJ2-3, with 10 bases identical to TRBD2. V lost 6 bases and J lost 2; bases outside the gene matches: 8. The CDR3 runs to 16 residues. CDR1 SNHLY and CDR2 FYNNEI come from the germline V gene. In nucleotides, the CDR3 is TGTGCCAGCAGGGGGCGGGGACTAGCGTCCACAGATACGCAGTATTTT. It encodes CASRGRGLASTDTQYF.

Ten or more counts support this clonotype. The chain is built from TRBV6-1 and TRBJ1-3, with 7 bases matching TRBD1. Germline CDR1 is MNHNS and CDR2 is SASEGT. J was trimmed by 3 bases and V by 7 bases; bases with no gene match: 9. This CDR3 contains 15 residues. The CDR3 nucleotides are TGTGCCAGCACTAACAACAGGGGAAGTGGAAACACCATATATTTT. Translating it yields CASTNNRGSGNTIYF.

This clonotype has ten or more counts. The CDR3 sequence: CASGQGAKNIQYF. DNA for the CDR3: TGTGCCAGCGGACAGGGGGCCAAAAACATTCAGTACTTC. The chain links TRBV19 to TRBJ2-4, with TRBD1 matching 9 bases. The germline CDR1 and CDR2 sequences are LNHDA and SQIVND (reference sequence). The V gene end was trimmed by 9 bases and the J gene end by 1 base; junction bases not matched to a gene: 1. The CDR3 covers 13 residues.